This T cell receptor (beta chain) stems from a study of shared clonotypes between healthy human individuals. Study in general: The donor group consisted of a couple of women and three men, aged 18 to 49.

The V gene's germline CDR1 is SNHLY and CDR2 FYNNEI. This CDR3 spans 13 amino acids. Trimming cost V 4 bases and J 3 bases, with 6 bases left between them. The repertoire was sequenced with immunoSEQ multiplex PCR; TCRdb's copy has only in-frame clones and lacks some. The table shows some 500,000 clones, with about 96% occurring only once. Sequencing was performed on naive CD4+ T cells sorted from blood. Subset specified: CD45RA+ positively selected. The receptor was derived from a woman younger than 45 in good health. The chain links TRBV2 to TRBJ2-2; D is undetermined. CDR3 loop: CASSVLDTGELFF. As DNA, the CDR3 is TGTGCCAGCAGTGTTCTTGACACCGGGGAGCTGTTTTTT.